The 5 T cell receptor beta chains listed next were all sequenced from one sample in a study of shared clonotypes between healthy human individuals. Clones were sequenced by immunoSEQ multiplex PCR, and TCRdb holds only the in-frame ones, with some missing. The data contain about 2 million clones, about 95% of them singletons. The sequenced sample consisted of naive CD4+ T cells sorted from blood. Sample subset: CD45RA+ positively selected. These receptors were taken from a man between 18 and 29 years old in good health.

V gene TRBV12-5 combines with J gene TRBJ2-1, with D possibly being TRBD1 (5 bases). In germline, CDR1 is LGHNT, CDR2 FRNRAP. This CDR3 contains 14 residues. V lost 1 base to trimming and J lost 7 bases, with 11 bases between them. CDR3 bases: TGTGCTAGTGGTTTGGCGGCACAGGAGAATGAGCAGTTCTTC. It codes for CASGLAAQENEQFF.

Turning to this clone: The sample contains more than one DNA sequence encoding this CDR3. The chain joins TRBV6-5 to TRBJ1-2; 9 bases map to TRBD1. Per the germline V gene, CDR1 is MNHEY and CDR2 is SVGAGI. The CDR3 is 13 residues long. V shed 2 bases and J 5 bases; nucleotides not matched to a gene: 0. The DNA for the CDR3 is TGTGCCAGCAGTTACGACAGGGGGTATGGCTACACCTTC. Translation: CASSYDRGYGYTF.

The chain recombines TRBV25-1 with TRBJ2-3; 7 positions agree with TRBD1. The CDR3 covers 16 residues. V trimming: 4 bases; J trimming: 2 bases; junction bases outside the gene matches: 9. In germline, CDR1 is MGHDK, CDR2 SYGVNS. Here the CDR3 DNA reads TGTGCCAGCAGTGCAACGGGGACAGCGGTCACAGATACGCAGTATTTT. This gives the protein CASSATGTAVTDTQYF.

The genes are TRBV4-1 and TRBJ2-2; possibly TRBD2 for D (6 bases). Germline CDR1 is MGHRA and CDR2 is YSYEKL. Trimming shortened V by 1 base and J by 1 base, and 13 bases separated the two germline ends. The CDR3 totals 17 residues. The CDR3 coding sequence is TGCGCCAGCAGCCAAGGCGGGACCGCCCGGAACACCGGGGAGCTGTTTTTT. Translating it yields CASSQGGTARNTGELFF.

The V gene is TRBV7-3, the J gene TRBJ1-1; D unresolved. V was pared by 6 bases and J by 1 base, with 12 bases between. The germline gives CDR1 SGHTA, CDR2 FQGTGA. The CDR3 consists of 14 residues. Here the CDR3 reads CASRPITPNTEAFF. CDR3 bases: TGTGCCAGCAGACCAATTACACCGAACACTGAAGCTTTCTTT.